The sequence of this T cell receptor beta chain was determined in a study of blood T cell repertoires in COVID-19. Libraries were prepared by immunoSEQ multiplex PCR; TCRdb keeps only in-frame clonotypes and omits some of them. Among nearly 25,000 clones listed, 72% were seen once. The TCR sequence derives from a woman older than 75 with acute or convalescent COVID-19. The sequencing input was peripheral blood.

In DNA, the CDR3 is TGTGCCAGCAGTGTCGGGACAGGGGTCAATCAGCCCCAGCATTTT. Its protein product is CASSVGTGVNQPQHF. This chain uses TRBV27 with TRBJ1-5; 10 nucleotides agree with TRBD1. Losses at the gene ends were 5 bases for V and 3 bases for J; bases not matched to a gene: 4. This CDR3 comprises 15 residues. Germline V gene lookup returns CDR1 MNHEY and CDR2 SMNVEV (reference sequence).